This paragraph reports one T cell receptor (beta chain). Both subsets, CD45RA+ naive and CD45RA-negative memory, were split from the CD4+ cells. The data stem from a study of shared clonotypes between healthy human individuals. J gave up 2 bases and V 6 bases, and 9 bases lay outside the gene matches. Per germline, CDR1 WSHSY and CDR2 SAAADI. This CDR3 has 15 amino acids. Libraries were prepared by immunoSEQ multiplex PCR; TCRdb keeps only in-frame clonotypes and omits some of them. Here the sample spans about 680,000 clones, about 80% being singletons. Sequencing was carried out using memory CD4+ T cells sorted from blood. The subset here: CD45RA-negative fraction. This chain links TRBV10-2 with TRBJ2-5; 7 positions match TRBD2. This clonotype was sampled from a woman in her twenties or thirties in good health. In DNA form, the CDR3 reads TGCGCCAGCAGGGGAATGGCGGGAGTTCAAGAGACCCAGTACTTC. This sequence encodes CASRGMAGVQETQYF.